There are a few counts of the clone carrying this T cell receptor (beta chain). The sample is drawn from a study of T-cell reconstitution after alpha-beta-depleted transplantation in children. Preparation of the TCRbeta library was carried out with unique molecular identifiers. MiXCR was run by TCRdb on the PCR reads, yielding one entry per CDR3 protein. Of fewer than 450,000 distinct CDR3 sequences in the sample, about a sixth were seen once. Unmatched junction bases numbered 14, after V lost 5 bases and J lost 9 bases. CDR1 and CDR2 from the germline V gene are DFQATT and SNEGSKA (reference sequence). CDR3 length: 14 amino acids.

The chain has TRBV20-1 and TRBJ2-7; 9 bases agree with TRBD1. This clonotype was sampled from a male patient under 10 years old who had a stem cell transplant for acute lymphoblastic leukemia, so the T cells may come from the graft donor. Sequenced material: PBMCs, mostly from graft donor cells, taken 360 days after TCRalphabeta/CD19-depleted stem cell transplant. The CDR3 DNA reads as TGCAGTGCTCTCGCTACAGGGGGCATTGGGGTGCAGTACTTC. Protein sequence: CSALATGGIGVQYF.